The 16 T cell receptor beta chains listed next were all sequenced from one sample in a study of shared clonotypes between healthy human individuals. The protocol was immunoSEQ multiplex PCR, while the TCRdb copy is restricted to in-frame clones and leaves out a portion. The sample includes some 1,100,000 clones, about 80% of them seen just once. The sample comprised memory CD4+ T cells from PBMCs. The subset denotes: CD45RA-negative fraction. The receptors originated from a young man in good health. Some clones in this sample may be carry-over from other donors' samples.

The chain is built from TRBV30 and TRBJ2-1, with a tentative D call TRBD2 (6 bases). This CDR3 comprises 16 residues. In germline, CDR1 is GTSNPN, CDR2 SVGIG (reference sequence). V was pared by 0 bases and J by 4 bases, with 16 bases between. This chain's CDR3 is CAWSVRGFLVYNEQFF. The CDR3 DNA reads as TGTGCCTGGAGTGTACGGGGGTTCCTCGTTTACAATGAGCAGTTCTTC.

This clone was found once. Other nucleotide sequences in the sample specify the same CDR3. V gene TRBV7-9 combines with J gene TRBJ1-5, with D unresolved. CDR1 and CDR2 (germline): SEHNR, FQNEAQ (reference sequence). The CDR3 covers 14 residues. Trimming pared 1 base from V and 4 bases from J, leaving 8 bases between. CDR3 sequence: CASSLGVGNQPQHF. CDR3 coding DNA: TGTGCCAGCAGCTTAGGCGTGGGAAATCAGCCCCAGCATTTT. Filled out from reference TRBV7-9 and TRBJ1-5, the complete variable domain reads DTGVSQNPRHKITKRGQNVTFRCDPISEHNRLYWYRQTLGQGPEFLTYFQNEAQLEKSRLLSDRFSAERPKGSFSTLEIQRTEQGDSAMYLCASSLGVGNQPQHFGDGTRLSIL.

J is TRBJ2-1 and V is TRBV7-3; a weak D match, TRBD2 (5 bases). The CDR3 sequence is 15 residues long. V was clipped by 5 bases and J by 0 bases, with 11 bases between them. Germline CDR1 is SGHTA and CDR2 is FQGTGA. The CDR3 region has the DNA TGTGCCAGCAGCCTCATAGGGAGCTCCTACAATGAGCAGTTCTTC. This gives the protein CASSLIGSSYNEQFF.

The chain recombines TRBV29-1 with TRBJ2-5; possibly TRBD1 or TRBD2 for D (5 bases each). V was trimmed by 3 bases and J by 4 bases, leaving 15 bases between them. Per germline, CDR1 SQVTM and CDR2 ANQGSEA. CDR3 length: 14 amino acids. CDR3 DNA sequence: TGCAGCGTTGACCTATCTGATGGGGGAGAGACCCAGTACTTC. It specifies CSVDLSDGGETQYF.

The table lists this clone with a few counts. The rearrangement uses TRBV5-6 and TRBJ1-5; weak D call: TRBD1 (5 bases). Germline V CDR1 and CDR2: SGHDT, YYEEEE. Trimming removed 4 bases at V and 7 bases at J, with 12 bases between. CDR3 size: 13 residues. CDR3 sequence reads: CASSRRAGQPQHF. For the CDR3, the DNA is TGTGCCAGCAGCCGGCGGGCAGGGCAGCCCCAGCATTTT.

CDR3 coding DNA: TGCAGTGCTTGGGGTGCCTACGAGCAGTACTTC. Its translation: CSAWGAYEQYF. The rearrangement joins TRBV20-1 to TRBJ2-7; the D is unclear. V was pared by 5 bases and J by 2 bases, with 7 bases between. The CDR3 totals 11 residues. Germline V CDR1 and CDR2: DFQATT, SNEGSKA (reference sequence).

The chain employs TRBV11-3 and TRBJ1-1; D is perhaps TRBD1 (6 bases). With 10 bases removed from V and 6 bases from J, the gap between germline ends came to 9 bases. The CDR3 length is 10 residues. Germline V lookup: CDR1 SGHNT, CDR2 YENEEA. This CDR3 reads CAITGSEAFF. The CDR3 DNA is TGTGCCATCACAGGGTCTGAAGCTTTCTTT.

This chain connects TRBV29-1 to TRBJ2-1; the match to TRBD1 covers 8 bases. J lost 1 base, V lost 7 bases, and 9 bases had no gene match. This CDR3 has 15 residues. CDR1 is SQVTM, CDR2 ANQGSEA, per germline. For the CDR3, the DNA is TGCAGCGACCGGACAGGGATTTATTCCTACAATGAGCAGTTCTTC. Amino acids: CSDRTGIYSYNEQFF.

The chain employs TRBV5-8 and TRBJ2-4; possibly TRBD1 or TRBD2 for D (5 bases each). Trimming cost V 2 bases and J 1 base, with 13 bases left between them. CDR3 size: 16 residues. CDR1 SGHTS and CDR2 YDEGEE come from the germline V gene. The CDR3 coding sequence is TGTGCCAGCAGCTTAGGGACCTTGGGGGCCAAAAACATTCAGTACTTC. Translating it yields CASSLGTLGAKNIQYF.

This clone showed up just once. With a much larger clone just one base away, this may be a read error. Other DNA sequences in this specimen translate into the identical CDR3. The chain joins TRBV2 to TRBJ1-2; 7 bases are a match to TRBD1. CDR3 length: 13 residues. J gave up 2 bases and V 6 bases, and 3 bases lay outside the gene matches. Germline values: CDR1 SNHLY, CDR2 FYNNEI. As DNA, the CDR3 is TGTGCCAGCAGCCCGGACAGGAACTATGGCTACACCTTC. Its translation: CASSPDRNYGYTF.

The chain has TRBV27 and TRBJ2-3, with D possibly TRBD2 on 6 matching bases. V lost 8 bases to trimming and J lost 10 bases, with 25 bases between them. This CDR3 has 15 residues. Germline CDR1 MNHEY, CDR2 SMNVEV (reference sequence). CDR3 region: CASGTFRELGWAQYF. CDR3 nucleotide sequence: TGTGCCAGCGGCACCTTTCGGGAGTTAGGCTGGGCGCAGTATTTT.

On this clone itself: One base separates it from a far larger clone, so it is likely a read error. The same CDR3 is also encoded by other DNA sequences in this sample. The chain joins TRBV9 to TRBJ2-7, with 11 bases that match TRBD1. The germline V gene has CDR1 SGDLS and CDR2 YYNGEE. This CDR3 contains 14 residues. V shed 3 bases, J shed 3 bases, and the junction held 2 bases outside the gene matches. Here the CDR3 reads CASSAGTGGYEQYF. CDR3 in DNA: TGTGCCAGCAGCGCCGGGACAGGGGGCTACGAGCAGTACTTC.

The chain uses TRBV14 and TRBJ2-1, with no clear D. V lost 0 bases and J 14 bases, leaving 11 bases between the germline ends. There are 12 residues in the CDR3. The V gene's germline CDR1 is SGHDN and CDR2 FVKESK. CDR3 amino acids: CASSQDQAYEFF. The DNA for the CDR3 is TGTGCCAGCAGCCAAGATCAGGCCTACGAGTTCTTC.

The chain couples TRBV28 to TRBJ2-7; tentatively, D is TRBD2 (5 bases). The germline V and J ends were trimmed by 2 bases and 0 bases, with 11 bases remaining between them. The CDR3 length is 15 residues. Germline assignment: CDR1 MDHEN and CDR2 SYDVKM. The CDR3 reads CASSLKPGSSYEQYF. The CDR3 region has the DNA TGTGCCAGCAGTTTAAAACCGGGGAGCTCCTACGAGCAGTACTTC.

The chain employs TRBV9 and TRBJ2-2; no clear D. This CDR3 comprises 12 residues. Looked up from germline, CDR1 is SGDLS and CDR2 is YYNGEE. V was clipped by 0 bases and J by 6 bases, with 3 bases between them. In DNA form, the CDR3 reads TGTGCCAGCAGCGTAGTGCCCGGGGAGCTGTTTTTT. Its protein product is CASSVVPGELFF. Drawing the rest from reference TRBV9 and TRBJ2-2, the complete variable domain is DSGVTQTPKHLITATGQRVTLRCSPRSGDLSVYWYQQSLDQGLQFLIQYYNGEERAKGNILERFSAQQFPDLHSELNLSSLELGDSALYFCASSVVPGELFFGEGSRLTVL.

The sample holds many counts of this clone. The same CDR3 can be traced to other DNA sequences in this sample. V and J are TRBV19 and TRBJ1-2; tentative D call: TRBD1 (5 bases). V shed 2 bases and J shed 0 bases, with 10 bases lying between them. CDR1 is LNHDA, CDR2 SQIVND, per germline (reference sequence). The CDR3 sequence is 15 residues long. The CDR3 region has the DNA TGTGCCAGTAGTATATGGGGGACCCCTAACTATGGCTACACCTTC. Translated: CASSIWGTPNYGYTF.